The clone carrying this T cell receptor (beta chain) was observed once. Its target is unknown. The data stem from a study of shared clonotypes between healthy human individuals. Study-wide results and limits: Richness estimates generally favored naive over memory subsets.

Trimming pared 3 bases from V and 6 bases from J, leaving 15 bases between. From germline, CDR1 is SGHDT and CDR2 YYEEEE. The length of the CDR3 is 15 residues. CD8 cells classed as naive were CD45RO-negative and positively selected for CCR7, excluding terminally differentiated effector memory CD45RA+ cells. Each PCR replicate from the sorted subsets contained about 210 ng DNA, which is 25,000 to 30,000 T cell genomes. Using immunoSEQ multiplex PCR, the repertoire was profiled, and TCRdb retains in-frame clones only, with some absent. Among millions of clones listed, about 93% were seen once. Material for sequencing was naive CD8+ T cells from PBMCs. The chain is built from TRBV5-6 and TRBJ1-4; D is perhaps TRBD1 (5 bases). The sequence derives from a man younger than 35 in good health. Some clones in this sample may be carry-over from other donors' samples. CDR3 loop: CASSSLGGFDEKLFF. CDR3 coding DNA: TGTGCCAGCAGCTCCCTCGGGGGGTTTGATGAAAAACTGTTTTTT.